This T cell receptor (beta chain) derives from a study of blood T cells in healthy people across ages. The study's findings and limits: CMV infection status of these donors was not known. A strong correlation was found between TCR beta diversity and the percentage of naive T cells.

For the second PCR, which ran for about 7 to 11 cycles, a sample-barcoded 5' primer and a J-beta primer mix were used. Carrying 12 random nucleotides, a template-switch adaptor labeled each individual cDNA molecule. MiXCR, applied by TCRdb to the 5' RACE reads, yields one record per CDR3 protein. The sample consists of some 1 million distinct CDR3 sequences, 45% of them appearing once. Approximately 9 milliliters of peripheral blood were drawn from each donor into EDTA-treated tubes. Germline V gene lookup returns CDR1 DFQATT and CDR2 SNEGSKA (reference sequence). J was trimmed by 4 bases and V by 2 bases; bases with no gene match: 8. The CDR3 spans 14 residues. Only a few counts were recorded for this clonotype. Its specificity is not known.

The sample comprised blood. V and J are TRBV20-1 and TRBJ2-7; the match to TRBD1 covers 7 bases. The receptor was isolated from a woman aged 60 to 75 in good health. CDR3 amino acids: CSARHRDRRYEQYF. As DNA, the CDR3 is TGCAGTGCTAGACACCGGGACAGACGGTACGAGCAGTACTTC.